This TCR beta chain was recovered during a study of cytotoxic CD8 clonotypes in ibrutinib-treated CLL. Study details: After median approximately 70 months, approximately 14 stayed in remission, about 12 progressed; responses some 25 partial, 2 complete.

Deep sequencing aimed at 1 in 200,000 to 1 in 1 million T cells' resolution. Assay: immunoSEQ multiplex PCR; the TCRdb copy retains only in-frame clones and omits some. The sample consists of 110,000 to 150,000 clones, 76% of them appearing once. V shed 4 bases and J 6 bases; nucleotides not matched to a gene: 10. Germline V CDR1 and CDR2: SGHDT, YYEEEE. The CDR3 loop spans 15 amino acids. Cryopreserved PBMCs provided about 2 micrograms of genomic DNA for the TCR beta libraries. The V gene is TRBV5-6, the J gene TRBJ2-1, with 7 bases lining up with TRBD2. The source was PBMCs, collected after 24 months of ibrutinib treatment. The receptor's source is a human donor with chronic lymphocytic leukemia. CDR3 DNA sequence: TGTGCCAGCAGCCCCCTAGCGGATGGGGGCAATGAGCAGTTCTTC. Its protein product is CASSPLADGGNEQFF.